This T cell receptor beta chain was sequenced in a study of regulatory T cells in long-lasting Graves disease. Turning to the study itself: Patients met the persistent Graves' disease definition after over 5 years of antithyroid drugs with positive TSH receptor antibodies.

The CDR3 contains 16 residues. Germline trimming cut 5 bases from V and 0 bases from J; bases unmatched to any gene: 9. Germline assignment: CDR1 SGHVS and CDR2 FQNEAQ. Relying on iRepertoire HTBI primers and Arm-PCR of CDR3 regions, the team built TCR beta libraries. MiXCR was run by TCRdb on the multiplex PCR reads, yielding one entry per CDR3 protein. This sample carries around 430,000 distinct CDR3 sequences, less than 25% of them seen once, and the ten largest clones take around 13%. This clonotype was counted at least ten times. What it binds is not known. Regarding time point: persistent/refractory GD, antithyroid drugs over 5 years with positive TRAb. RNA extracted from PBMCs served as the sequencing template. Enrollment of patients was through an endocrinology department in Xi'an, China. Overall study results and limits: Persistent disease preferred TRBV28, TRBJ1-2 and TRBJ2-5; new disease, TRBV20-1 and TRBJ2-1.

The source is a female donor with Graves disease. The chain uses TRBV7-8 and TRBJ1-1, with 7 bases that match TRBD1. The input for sequencing was peripheral blood mononuclear cells (PBMCs), taken when the disease was refractory, from a patient treated with antithyroid drugs. CDR3 sequence reads: CASSRRGQPVNTEAFF. CDR3 bases: TGTGCCAGCAGCCGGAGGGGACAGCCAGTGAACACTGAAGCTTTCTTT. The variable domain in full, with the rest retrieved from reference TRBV7-8 and TRBJ1-1, is GAGVSQSPRYKVAKRGQDVALRCDPISGHVSLFWYQQALGQGPEFLTYFQNEAQLDKSGLPSDRFFAERPEGSVSTLKIQRTQQEDSAVYLCASSRRGQPVNTEAFFGQGTRLTVV.